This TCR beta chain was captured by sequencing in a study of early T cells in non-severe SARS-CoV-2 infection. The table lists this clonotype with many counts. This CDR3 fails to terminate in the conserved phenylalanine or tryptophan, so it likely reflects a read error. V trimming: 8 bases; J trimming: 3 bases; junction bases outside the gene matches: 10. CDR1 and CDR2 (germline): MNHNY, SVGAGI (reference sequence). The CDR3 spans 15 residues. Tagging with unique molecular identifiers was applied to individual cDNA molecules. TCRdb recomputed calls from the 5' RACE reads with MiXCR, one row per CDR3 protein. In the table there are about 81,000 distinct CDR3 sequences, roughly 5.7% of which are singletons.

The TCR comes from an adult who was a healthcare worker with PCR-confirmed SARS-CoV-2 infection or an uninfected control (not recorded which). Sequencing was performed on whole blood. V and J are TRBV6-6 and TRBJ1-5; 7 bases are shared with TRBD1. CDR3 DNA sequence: TGTGCCAGCGTCACAGGGGTAGATTACAATCAGCCCCAGCATCTT. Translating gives CASVTGVDYNQPQHL.